This entry lists 17 T cell receptor beta chains sequenced from one sample in a study of blood T cell repertoires in COVID-19. Clones were read by immunoSEQ multiplex PCR, and TCRdb kept only the in-frame ones, dropping some. The sample holds 190,000 or so clones, around 80% seen once. Specimen: peripheral blood. These receptors were taken from an elderly woman with active or convalescent COVID-19.

CDR3 region: CASSPRTGANEKLFF. The CDR3 DNA reads as TGTGCCAGCTCACCACGTACGGGGGCTAATGAAAAACTGTTTTTT. V usage is TRBV18 and J usage is TRBJ1-4; TRBD1 might be the D (5 bases). The CDR3 has 15 residues. Germline V lookup: CDR1 KGHSH, CDR2 LQKENI. Trimming stripped 1 base from V and 3 bases from J, with 9 bases between.

V gene TRBV27 combines with J gene TRBJ1-1; 8 nucleotides align to TRBD1. Looked up from germline, CDR1 is MNHEY and CDR2 is SMNVEV (reference sequence). This CDR3 comprises 14 residues. V shed 3 bases, J shed 4 bases, and the junction held 4 bases outside the gene matches. The CDR3 coding sequence is TGTGCCAGCAGTTTGGGACAGGCAAGCACTGAAGCTTTCTTT. Protein: CASSLGQASTEAFF.

This chain uses TRBV7-2 with TRBJ2-6; the D is unclear. Trimming removed 5 bases from V and 0 bases from J, with 8 bases in between. CDR1 is SGHTA and CDR2 is FQGNSA in the germline V gene. This CDR3 contains 15 residues. The chain's CDR3 is CASSLQLSGANVLTF. CDR3 bases: TGTGCCAGCAGCCTACAGCTCTCTGGGGCCAACGTCCTGACTTTC.

The J gene is TRBJ2-2, the V gene TRBV12-3 or TRBV12-4; the D is unclear. Trimming took 7 bases from V and 9 from J, leaving 9 bases between them. The CDR3 covers 11 residues. The CDR3 region is CASTLGRELFF. The CDR3 DNA is TGTGCCAGCACCCTAGGTCGGGAGCTGTTTTTT.

The chain couples TRBV6-1 to TRBJ2-2, with 7 bases that match TRBD2. CDR1 is MNHNS, CDR2 SASEGT, per germline. The CDR3 extends over 13 amino acids. The ends lost 10 bases at V and 4 bases at J; junction bases unmatched: 6. CDR3 DNA: TGTGCCACCAGGGAGGGGTTCACCGGGGAGCTGTTTTTT. It translates to CATREGFTGELFF.

CDR3 in amino acids: CASSSPRGDRYEQYF. DNA of the CDR3: TGTGCCAGCAGCTCACCCCGGGGGGATCGCTACGAGCAGTACTTC. The chain uses TRBV5-4 and TRBJ2-7; 7 bases are shared with TRBD2. The CDR3 totals 15 residues. V dropped 3 bases and J dropped 3; count of bases not matched to a gene: 9. The germline V gene encodes CDR1 SGHNT and CDR2 YYREEE (reference sequence).

The chain links TRBV15 to TRBJ2-5; TRBD2 agrees at 14 bases. Unmatched junction bases numbered 9, after V lost 3 bases and J lost 0 bases. The CDR3 consists of 19 residues. Germline CDR1 reads LNHNV; CDR2 reads YYDKDF (reference sequence). CDR3 in amino acids: CATSSPGLAGELYQETQYF. CDR3 DNA: TGTGCCACCAGCAGCCCGGGACTAGCGGGAGAGCTCTACCAAGAGACCCAGTACTTC.

V is TRBV2 and J is TRBJ1-2; possible D gene TRBD1, 5 bases. The CDR3 spans 15 residues. Germline loops: CDR1 SNHLY, CDR2 FYNNEI. The V end lost 4 bases, the J end lost 8 bases, and 20 bases lay between the germline ends. CDR3 amino acids: CASSGLRGGEIGYTF. The CDR3 DNA reads TGTGCCAGCAGTGGCCTGCGGGGGGGGGAGATAGGCTACACCTTC.

The CDR3: CATNPWLAGGNEQFF. CDR3 bases: TGTGCCACTAACCCGTGGCTAGCGGGGGGCAATGAGCAGTTCTTC. This chain connects TRBV5-4 to TRBJ2-1; 11 bases agree with TRBD2. This CDR3 is 15 amino acids long. Trimming took 9 bases from V and 6 from J; bases not matched to a gene: 11. Germline CDR1 and CDR2: SGHNT and YYREEE (reference sequence).

Ten or more counts support this clone. The chain recombines TRBV24-1 with TRBJ1-5; 12 positions match TRBD1. The CDR3 has 20 amino acids. Germline-derived CDR1 and CDR2 are KGHDR and SFDVKD. The V gene end was trimmed by 7 bases and the J gene end by 0 bases; junction bases not matched to a gene: 15. CDR3 amino acids: CATSASRDRGLGYSNQPQHF. The DNA of the CDR3 is TGTGCCACCAGCGCAAGCCGGGACAGGGGGCTGGGGTATAGCAATCAGCCCCAGCATTTT.

The chain links TRBV6-6 to TRBJ2-3; TRBD2 matches at 7 bases. Germline V gene lookup returns CDR1 MNHNY and CDR2 SVGAGI (reference sequence). V lost 0 bases, J lost 1 base, and 4 bases stayed unmatched. The CDR3 covers 16 residues. The CDR3 DNA is TGTGCCAGCAGTTACTCGTACCGGGGGGGCACAGATACGCAGTATTTT. Translating it yields CASSYSYRGGTDTQYF.

V and J are TRBV27 and TRBJ2-3, with D possibly TRBD1 on 6 matching bases. The germline V and J ends were trimmed by 2 bases and 9 bases, with 15 bases remaining between them. This CDR3 has 14 residues. The germline V gene has CDR1 MNHEY and CDR2 SMNVEV (reference sequence). For the CDR3, the DNA is TGTGCCAGCAGTTTAGCCAGGGGTCAAGGCACGCAGTATTTT. Translated, it gives CASSLARGQGTQYF.

The chain joins TRBV2 to TRBJ2-1; 9 bases match TRBD2. Unmatched junction bases numbered 7, after V lost 8 bases and J lost 2 bases. The CDR3 length is 15 residues. Germline V gene sequence: CDR1 SNHLY, CDR2 FYNNEI. CDR3 sequence reads: CASEWGGGAYNEQFF. As DNA, the CDR3 is TGTGCCAGCGAGTGGGGCGGGGGGGCCTACAATGAGCAGTTCTTC.

V gene TRBV18 combines with J gene TRBJ1-4; 8 bases align to TRBD1. Trimming removed 8 bases from V and 8 bases from J; junction bases left unmatched: 4. Germline V gene data show CDR1 as KGHSH and CDR2 as LQKENI. The CDR3 consists of 12 residues. The CDR3 nucleotides are TGTGCCAGCCGGACAGGGTCGGAAAAACTGTTTTTT. Protein sequence: CASRTGSEKLFF.

The rearrangement links TRBV5-1 to TRBJ2-7; the match to TRBD1 covers 8 bases. Trimming removed 4 bases from V and 2 bases from J; junction bases left unmatched: 8. The CDR3 contains 15 residues. CDR1 SGHRS and CDR2 YFSETQ come from the germline V gene. CDR3 residues: CASSLWTGQTYEQYF. Written as DNA, the CDR3 is TGCGCCAGCAGCCTATGGACAGGGCAGACCTACGAGCAGTACTTC.

This chain connects TRBV6-5 to TRBJ2-1; D is undetermined. Germline CDR1 MNHEY, CDR2 SVGAGI. CDR3 size: 13 residues. V lost 0 bases and J lost 9, with 9 bases in between. The CDR3 sequence is CASSYSPRFEQFF. The CDR3 nucleotides read TGTGCCAGCAGTTACTCCCCTAGATTTGAGCAGTTCTTC.

The chain recombines TRBV19 with TRBJ2-1; 8 bases are a match to TRBD2. The length of the CDR3 is 15 residues. Germline CDR1 is LNHDA and CDR2 is SQIVND (reference sequence). Germline trimming cut 1 base from V and 7 bases from J; bases unmatched to any gene: 6. The CDR3 loop is CASSIAAGAHNEQFF. The CDR3 nucleotides read TGTGCCAGTAGTATAGCAGCGGGGGCTCATAATGAGCAGTTCTTC.